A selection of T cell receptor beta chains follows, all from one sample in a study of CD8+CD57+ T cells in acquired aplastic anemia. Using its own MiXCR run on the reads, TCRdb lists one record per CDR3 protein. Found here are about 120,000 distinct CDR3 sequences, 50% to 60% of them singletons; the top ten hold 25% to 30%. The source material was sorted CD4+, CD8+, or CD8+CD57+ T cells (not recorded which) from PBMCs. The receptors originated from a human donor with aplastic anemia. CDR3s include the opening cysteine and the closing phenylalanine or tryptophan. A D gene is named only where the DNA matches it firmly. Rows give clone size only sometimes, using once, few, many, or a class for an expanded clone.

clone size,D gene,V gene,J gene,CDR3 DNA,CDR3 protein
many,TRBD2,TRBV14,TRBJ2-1,TGTGCCAGCAGCCAAGAAGGTGCGACTAGCGGGGGCAATGAGCAGTTCTTC,CASSQEGATSGGNEQFF
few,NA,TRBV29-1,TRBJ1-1,TGCAGCGTCATAGGGGAGGAAGCTTTCTTT,CSVIGEEAFF
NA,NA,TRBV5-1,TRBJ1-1,TGCGCCAGCAGCTTCCATACTCCGAACACTGAAGCTTTCTTT,CASSFHTPNTEAFF
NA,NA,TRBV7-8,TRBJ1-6,TGTGCCAGCAGCTTAGAGGGCACGTCAGGTTCACCCCTCCACTTT,CASSLEGTSGSPLHF
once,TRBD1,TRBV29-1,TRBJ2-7,TGCAGCGTGAGGACAGGGTTCTCCTACGAGCAGTACTTC,CSVRTGFSYEQYF
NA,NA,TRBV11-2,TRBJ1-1,TGTGCCAGCAGCTACAGGGTTTACACTGAAGCTTTCTTT,CASSYRVYTEAFF
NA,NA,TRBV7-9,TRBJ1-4,TGTGCCAGCAGAGCAGAGATAAATGAAAAACTGTTTTTT,CASRAEINEKLFF
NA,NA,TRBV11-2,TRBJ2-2,TGTGCCAGCAGCTATGTTGGGGCCTCGACTGGGGGGGAGCTGTTTTTT,CASSYVGASTGGELFF
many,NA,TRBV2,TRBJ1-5,TGTGCCAGCAGTGACAGGTGGGGTCAGCCCCAGCATTTT,CASSDRWGQPQHF
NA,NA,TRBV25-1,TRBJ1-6,TGTGCCAGTTCGGGGACGGATAATTCACCCCTCCACTTT,CASSGTDNSPLHF
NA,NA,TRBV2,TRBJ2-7,TGTGCCAGCAGAGACCGGACTGGGATTAACTACGAGCAGTACTTC,CASRDRTGINYEQYF
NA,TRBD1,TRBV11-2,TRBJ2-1,TGTGCCAGCAGCCTTCACACGGACGGGACAGGAGACAATGAGCAGTTCTTC,CASSLHTDGTGDNEQFF
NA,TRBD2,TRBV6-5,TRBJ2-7,TGTGCCAGCAGTTCGCGGGGGTCCTCCTACGAGCAGTACTTC,CASSSRGSSYEQYF
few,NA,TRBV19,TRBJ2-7,TGTGCCACCAGGGTTAGGTACGAGCAGTACTTC,CATRVRYEQYF
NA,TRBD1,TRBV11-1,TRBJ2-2,TGTGCCAGCAGAAACCTGGGGGGACAGGGAGGTCTAAACACCGGGGAGCTGTTTTTT,CASRNLGGQGGLNTGELFF
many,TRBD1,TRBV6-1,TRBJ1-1,TGTGCCAGCAGTGAGGGAGGGGGCTTCATGAACACTGAAGCTTTCTTT,CASSEGGGFMNTEAFF
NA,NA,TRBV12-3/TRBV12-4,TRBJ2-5,TGTGCCAGCAGTTTACCCAACAGCCAAGAGACCCAGTACTTC,CASSLPNSQETQYF
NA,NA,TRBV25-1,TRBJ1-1,TGTGCCAGCAGTGAATTGGTAGACACTGAAGCTTTCTTT,CASSELVDTEAFF
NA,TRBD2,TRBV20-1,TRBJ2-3,TGCAGTGCTAGATTGGAACTAGCGGGGGAGTATTTT,CSARLELAGEYF
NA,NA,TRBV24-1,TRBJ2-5,TGTGCCACCAAGTGGGGCCGGGAGACCCAGTACTTC,CATKWGRETQYF
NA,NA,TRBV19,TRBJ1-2,TGTGCCAGTAAACAGGGAGAGTGGGGCTATGGCTACACCTTC,CASKQGEWGYGYTF
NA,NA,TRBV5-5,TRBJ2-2,TGTGCCAGCAGCTTGGAAGACGGCGTGAACACCGGGGAGCTGTTTTTT,CASSLEDGVNTGELFF
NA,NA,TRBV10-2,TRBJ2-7,TGCGCCAGCAGCTCGAATCCTTACTACGAGCAGTACTTC,CASSSNPYYEQYF
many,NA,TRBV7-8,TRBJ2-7,TGTGCCAGCAGCTTAGTTGGGACACTGAGCTCCTACGAGCAGTACTTC,CASSLVGTLSSYEQYF
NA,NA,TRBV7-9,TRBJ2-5,TGTGCCAGCAGCTTAGACCAAGGGGGGCTAGGAGAGACCCAGTACTTC,CASSLDQGGLGETQYF
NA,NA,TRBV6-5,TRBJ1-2,TGTGCCAGCAGTTACTCGACGTCTAATGGCTACACCTTC,CASSYSTSNGYTF
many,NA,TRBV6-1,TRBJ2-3,TGTGCCAGCAGCCGCCAGGTGTATGATACGCAGTATTTT,CASSRQVYDTQYF
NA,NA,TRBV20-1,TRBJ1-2,TGCAGTGCTAGAGCGGGGGAAGGCTATGGCTGCACCTTC,CSARAGEGYGCTF
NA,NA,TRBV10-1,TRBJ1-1,TGCGCCAGCAGTGAGTCGAAAGGGAGGCACGTCAAGAACACTGAAGCTTTCTTT,CASSESKGRHVKNTEAFF